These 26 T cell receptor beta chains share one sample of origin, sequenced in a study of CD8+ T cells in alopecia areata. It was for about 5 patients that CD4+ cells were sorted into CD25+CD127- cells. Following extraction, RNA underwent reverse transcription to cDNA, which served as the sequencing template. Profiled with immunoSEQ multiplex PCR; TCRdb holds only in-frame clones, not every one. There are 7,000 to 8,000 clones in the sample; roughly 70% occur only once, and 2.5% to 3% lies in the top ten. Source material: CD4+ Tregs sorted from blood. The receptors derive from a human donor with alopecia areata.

The CDR3: CASSLVGSDSDTQYF. The CDR3 DNA reads as TGTGCCAGCAGCTTAGTGGGCTCCGATTCAGATACGCAGTATTTT. The chain links TRBV7-2 to TRBJ2-3; the D is unclear. Germline V CDR1 and CDR2: SGHTA, FQGNSA. The CDR3 extends over 15 amino acids. Trimming took off 1 base at V and 4 bases at J, with 12 bases between the two ends.

For the CDR3, the DNA is TGCGCCAGCAGCCGGGACAGGGCGCGGGGGACTAATGAAAAACTGTTTTTT. Translation: CASSRDRARGTNEKLFF. This chain links TRBV4-1 with TRBJ1-4, with TRBD1 matching 9 bases. The V segment lost 4 bases and the J segment 2 bases; nucleotides outside the gene matches: 8. Per germline, CDR1 MGHRA and CDR2 YSYEKL. CDR3 size: 17 residues.

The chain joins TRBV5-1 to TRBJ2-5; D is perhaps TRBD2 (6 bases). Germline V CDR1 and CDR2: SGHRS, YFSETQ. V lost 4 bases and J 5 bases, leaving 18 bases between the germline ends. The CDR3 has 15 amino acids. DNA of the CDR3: TGCGCCAGCAGCAACCGACTAGGAACGGTGGAGACCCAGTACTTC. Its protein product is CASSNRLGTVETQYF. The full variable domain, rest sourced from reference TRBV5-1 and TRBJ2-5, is KAGVTQTPRYLIKTRGQQVTLSCSPISGHRSVSWYQQTPGQGLQFLFEYFSETQRNKGNFPGRFSGRQFSNSRSEMNVSTLELGDSALYLCASSNRLGTVETQYFGPGTRLLVL.

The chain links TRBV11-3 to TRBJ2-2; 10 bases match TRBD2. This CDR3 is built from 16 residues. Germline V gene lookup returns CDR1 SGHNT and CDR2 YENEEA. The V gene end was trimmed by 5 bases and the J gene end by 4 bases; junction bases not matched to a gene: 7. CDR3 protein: CASSNSGGRRTGELFF. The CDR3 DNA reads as TGTGCCAGCAGCAATAGCGGGGGGCGACGCACCGGGGAGCTGTTTTTT.

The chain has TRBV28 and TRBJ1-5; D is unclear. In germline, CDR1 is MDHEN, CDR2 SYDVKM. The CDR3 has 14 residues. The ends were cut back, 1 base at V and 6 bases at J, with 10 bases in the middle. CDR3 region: CASSLSPLSQPQHF. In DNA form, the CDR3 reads TGTGCCAGCAGTTTATCGCCCTTGAGTCAGCCCCAGCATTTT.

The CDR3 is CASSAWTATNTEAFF. The CDR3 DNA reads as TGTGCCAGCAGCGCCTGGACAGCGACGAACACTGAAGCTTTCTTT. The chain uses TRBV7-9 and TRBJ1-1, with a weak D call TRBD1 (6 bases). V lost 5 bases and J 1 base, leaving 14 bases between the germline ends. The V gene's germline CDR1 is SEHNR and CDR2 FQNEAQ (reference sequence). This CDR3 region has 15 residues.

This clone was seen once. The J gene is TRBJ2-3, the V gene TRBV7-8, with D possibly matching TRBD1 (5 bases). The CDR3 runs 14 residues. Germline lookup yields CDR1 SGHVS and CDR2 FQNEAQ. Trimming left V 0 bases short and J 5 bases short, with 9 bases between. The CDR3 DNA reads TGTGCCAGCAGCTTAGCCAGGGTCGGAGATACGCAGTATTTT. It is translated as CASSLARVGDTQYF.

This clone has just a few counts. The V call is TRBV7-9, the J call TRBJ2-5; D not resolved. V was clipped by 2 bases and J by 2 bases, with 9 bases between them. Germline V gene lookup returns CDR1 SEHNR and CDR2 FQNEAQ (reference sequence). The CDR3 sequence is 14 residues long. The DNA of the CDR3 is TGTGCCAGCAGCTTACCGCGCACACAAGAGACCCAGTACTTC. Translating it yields CASSLPRTQETQYF.

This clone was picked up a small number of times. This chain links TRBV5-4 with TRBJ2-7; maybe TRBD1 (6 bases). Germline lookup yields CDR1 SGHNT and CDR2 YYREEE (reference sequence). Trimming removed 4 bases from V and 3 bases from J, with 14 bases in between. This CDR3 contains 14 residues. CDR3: CASSLQGHGYEQYF. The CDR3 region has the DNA TGTGCCAGCAGCCTGCAGGGACATGGCTACGAGCAGTACTTC.

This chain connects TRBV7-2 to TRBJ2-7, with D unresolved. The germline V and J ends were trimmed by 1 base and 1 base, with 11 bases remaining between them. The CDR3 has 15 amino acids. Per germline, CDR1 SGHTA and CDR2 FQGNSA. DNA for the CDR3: TGTGCCAGCAGCTTAGTAGCCGGCGTGTCCTACGAGCAGTACTTC. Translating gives CASSLVAGVSYEQYF.

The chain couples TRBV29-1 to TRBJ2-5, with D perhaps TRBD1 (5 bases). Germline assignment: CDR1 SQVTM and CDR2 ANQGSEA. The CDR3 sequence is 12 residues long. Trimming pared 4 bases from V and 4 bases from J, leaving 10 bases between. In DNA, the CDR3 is TGCAGCGTTGCTTGGACAAGAGAGACCCAGTACTTC. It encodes CSVAWTRETQYF.

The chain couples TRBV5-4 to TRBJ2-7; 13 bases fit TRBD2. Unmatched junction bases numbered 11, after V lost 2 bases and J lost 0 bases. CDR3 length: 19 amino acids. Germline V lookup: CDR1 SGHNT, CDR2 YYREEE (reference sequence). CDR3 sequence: CASSLRRGLAGPSSYEQYF. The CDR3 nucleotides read TGTGCCAGCAGCTTAAGAAGGGGACTAGCGGGACCTAGCTCCTACGAGCAGTACTTC.

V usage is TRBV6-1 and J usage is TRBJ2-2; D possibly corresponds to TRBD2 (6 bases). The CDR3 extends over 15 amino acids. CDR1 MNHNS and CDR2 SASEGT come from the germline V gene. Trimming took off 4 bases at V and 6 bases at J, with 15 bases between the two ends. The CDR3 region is CASSARDGTPGELFF. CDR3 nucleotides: TGTGCCAGCAGTGCCCGTGACGGGACTCCCGGGGAGCTGTTTTTT.

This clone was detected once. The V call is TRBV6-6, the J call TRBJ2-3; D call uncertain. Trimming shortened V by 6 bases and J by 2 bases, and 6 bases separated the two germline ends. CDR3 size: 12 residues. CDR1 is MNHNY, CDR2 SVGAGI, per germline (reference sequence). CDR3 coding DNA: TGTGCCAGCAGGTCGACCACAGATACGCAGTATTTT. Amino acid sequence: CASRSTTDTQYF.

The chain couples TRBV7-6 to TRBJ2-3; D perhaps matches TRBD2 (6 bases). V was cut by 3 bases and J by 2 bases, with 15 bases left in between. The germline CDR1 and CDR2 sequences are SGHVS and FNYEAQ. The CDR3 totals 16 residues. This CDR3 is CASSFLDSGFTDTQYF. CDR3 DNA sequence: TGTGCCAGCAGCTTTCTAGATAGCGGCTTCACAGATACGCAGTATTTT.

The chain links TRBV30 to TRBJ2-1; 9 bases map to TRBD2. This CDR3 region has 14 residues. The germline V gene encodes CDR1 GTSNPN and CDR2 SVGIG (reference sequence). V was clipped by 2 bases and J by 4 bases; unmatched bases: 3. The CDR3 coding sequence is TGTGCCTGGAGTTCTAGCGGGAAGTACAATGAGCAGTTCTTC. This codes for CAWSSSGKYNEQFF.

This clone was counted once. The CDR3 sequence is CASSTTGFGQPQHF. The CDR3 bases are TGTGCCAGTAGTACAACAGGTTTCGGTCAGCCCCAGCATTTT. V gene TRBV19 combines with J gene TRBJ1-5; weak D call: TRBD1 (5 bases). Per germline, CDR1 LNHDA and CDR2 SQIVND (reference sequence). CDR3 length equals 14 residues. Trimming removed 4 bases from V and 6 bases from J, with 13 bases in between.

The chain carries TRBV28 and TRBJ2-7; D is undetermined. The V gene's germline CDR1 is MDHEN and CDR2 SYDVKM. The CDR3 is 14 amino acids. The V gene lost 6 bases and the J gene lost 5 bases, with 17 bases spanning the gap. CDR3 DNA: TGTGCCAGCAGGGGCCCGGGTCGGACCCACGAGCAGTACTTC. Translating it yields CASRGPGRTHEQYF.

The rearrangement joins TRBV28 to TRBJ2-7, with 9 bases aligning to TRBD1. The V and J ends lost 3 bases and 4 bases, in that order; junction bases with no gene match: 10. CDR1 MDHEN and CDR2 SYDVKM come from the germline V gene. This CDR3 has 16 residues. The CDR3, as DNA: TGTGCCAGCAGTTTGCCGGGACAGGGTATAGGGTACGAGCAGTACTTC. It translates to CASSLPGQGIGYEQYF.

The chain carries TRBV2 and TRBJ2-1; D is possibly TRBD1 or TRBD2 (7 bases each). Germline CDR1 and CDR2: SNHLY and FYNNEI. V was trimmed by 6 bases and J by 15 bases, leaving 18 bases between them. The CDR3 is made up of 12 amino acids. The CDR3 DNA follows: TGTGCCAGCAGAAGCCGACAGGGAGGGCTGTTCTTC. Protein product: CASRSRQGGLFF. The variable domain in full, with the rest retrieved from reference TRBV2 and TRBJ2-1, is EPEVTQTPSHQVTQMGQEVILRCVPISNHLYFYWYRQILGQKVEFLVSFYNNEISEKSEIFDDQFSVERPDGSNFTLKIRSTKLEDSAMYFCASRSRQGGLFFGPGTRLTVL.

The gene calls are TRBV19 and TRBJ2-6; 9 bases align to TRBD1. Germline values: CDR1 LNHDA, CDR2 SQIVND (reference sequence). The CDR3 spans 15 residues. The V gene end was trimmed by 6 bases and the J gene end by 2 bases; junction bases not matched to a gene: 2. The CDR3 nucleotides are TGTGCCAGTAGGGGGACAGGGACTGGGGCCAACGTCCTGACTTTC. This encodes CASRGTGTGANVLTF.

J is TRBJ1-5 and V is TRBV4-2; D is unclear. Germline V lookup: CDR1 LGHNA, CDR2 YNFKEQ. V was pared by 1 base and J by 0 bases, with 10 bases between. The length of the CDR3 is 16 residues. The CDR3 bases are TGTGCCAGCAGCCAAGGGGAGGCGGATAGCAATCAGCCCCAGCATTTT. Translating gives CASSQGEADSNQPQHF.

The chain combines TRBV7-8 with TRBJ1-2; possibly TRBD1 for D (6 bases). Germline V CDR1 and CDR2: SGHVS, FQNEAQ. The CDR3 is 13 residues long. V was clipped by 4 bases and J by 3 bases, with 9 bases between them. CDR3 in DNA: TGTGCCAGCAGCTACAGGGTCCACTATGGCTACACCTTC. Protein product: CASSYRVHYGYTF. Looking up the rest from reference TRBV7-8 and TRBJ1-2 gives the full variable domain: GAGVSQSPRYKVAKRGQDVALRCDPISGHVSLFWYQQALGQGPEFLTYFQNEAQLDKSGLPSDRFFAERPEGSVSTLKIQRTQQEDSAVYLCASSYRVHYGYTFGSGTRLTVV.

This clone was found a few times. The CDR3 sequence is CASSVGQGYGYTF. The CDR3, as DNA: TGCGCCAGCAGCGTAGGACAGGGGTATGGCTACACCTTC. V and J are TRBV5-1 and TRBJ1-2; 9 bases are a match to TRBD1. Losses at the gene ends were 4 bases for V and 5 bases for J; bases not matched to a gene: 3. The germline V gene encodes CDR1 SGHRS and CDR2 YFSETQ. The CDR3 has 13 amino acids.

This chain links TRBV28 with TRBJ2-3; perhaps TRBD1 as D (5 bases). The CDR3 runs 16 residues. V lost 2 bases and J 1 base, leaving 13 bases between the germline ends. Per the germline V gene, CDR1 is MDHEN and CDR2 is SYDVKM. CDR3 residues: CASSLPLRQRTDTQYF. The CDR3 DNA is TGTGCCAGCAGTTTACCCCTTCGACAGCGCACAGATACGCAGTATTTT.

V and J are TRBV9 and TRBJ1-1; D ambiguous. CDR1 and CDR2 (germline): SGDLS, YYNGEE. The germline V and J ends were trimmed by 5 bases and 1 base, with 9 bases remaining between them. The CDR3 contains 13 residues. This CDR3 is CASSSIGNTEAFF. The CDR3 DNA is TGTGCCAGCAGTTCGATTGGGAACACTGAAGCTTTCTTT.